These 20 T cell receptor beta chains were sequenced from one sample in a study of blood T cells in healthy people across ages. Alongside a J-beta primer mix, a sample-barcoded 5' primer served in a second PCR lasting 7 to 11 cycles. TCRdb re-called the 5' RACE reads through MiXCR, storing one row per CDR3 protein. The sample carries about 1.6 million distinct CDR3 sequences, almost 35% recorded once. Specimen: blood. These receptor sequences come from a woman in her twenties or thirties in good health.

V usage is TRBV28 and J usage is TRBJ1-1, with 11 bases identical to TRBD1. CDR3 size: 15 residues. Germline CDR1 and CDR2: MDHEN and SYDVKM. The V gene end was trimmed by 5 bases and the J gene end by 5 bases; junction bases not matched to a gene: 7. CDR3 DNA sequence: TGTGCCAGCAGTCTCACCGGGACAGGGGGAACTGAAGCTTTCTTT. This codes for CASSLTGTGGTEAFF.

The CDR3 loop is CSARAGSAADTQYF. The CDR3 coding sequence is TGCAGTGCTAGGGCAGGGAGTGCTGCAGATACGCAGTATTTT. This chain uses TRBV20-1 with TRBJ2-3; D tentatively reads TRBD1 or TRBD2 (5 bases each). The length of the CDR3 is 14 residues. The germline V gene has CDR1 DFQATT and CDR2 SNEGSKA (reference sequence). V lost 3 bases and J 4 bases, leaving 14 bases between the germline ends.

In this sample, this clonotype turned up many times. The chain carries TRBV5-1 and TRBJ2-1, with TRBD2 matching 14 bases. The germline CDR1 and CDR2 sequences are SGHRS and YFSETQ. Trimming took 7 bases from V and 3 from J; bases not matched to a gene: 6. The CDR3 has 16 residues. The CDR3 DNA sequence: TGCGCCAGCGGCCCTGGGACTAGCGGGGGCTACAATGAGCAGTTCTTC. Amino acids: CASGPGTSGGYNEQFF.

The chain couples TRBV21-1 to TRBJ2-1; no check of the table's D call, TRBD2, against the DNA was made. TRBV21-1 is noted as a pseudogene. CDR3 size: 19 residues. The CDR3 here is CAGSKEGRKREGSYNEQFF. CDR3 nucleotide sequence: TGTGCCGGCAGCAAAGAAGGGCGGAAGCGGGAGGGCTCCTACAATGAGCAGTTCTTC.

In nucleotides, the CDR3 is TGTGCCACCAGCAGCGAGGCAGGGCCCCATGGCTACACCTTC. This encodes CATSSEAGPHGYTF. The chain couples TRBV15 to TRBJ1-2; the D gene is possibly TRBD1 (5 bases). With 3 bases removed from V and 6 bases from J, the gap between germline ends came to 14 bases. CDR3 length equals 14 residues. The germline V gene encodes CDR1 LNHNV and CDR2 YYDKDF (reference sequence).

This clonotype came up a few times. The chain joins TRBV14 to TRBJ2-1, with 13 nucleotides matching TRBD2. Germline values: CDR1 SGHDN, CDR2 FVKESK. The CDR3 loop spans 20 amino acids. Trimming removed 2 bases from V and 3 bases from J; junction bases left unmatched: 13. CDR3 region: CASSQTISTSGRMGYNEQFF. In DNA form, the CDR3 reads TGTGCCAGCAGCCAAACTATCTCGACTAGCGGGAGGATGGGCTACAATGAGCAGTTCTTC.

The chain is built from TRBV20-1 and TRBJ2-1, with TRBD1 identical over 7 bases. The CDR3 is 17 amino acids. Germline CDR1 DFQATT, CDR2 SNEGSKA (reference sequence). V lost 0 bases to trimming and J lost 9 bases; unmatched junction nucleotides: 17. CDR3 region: CSARDELKGGRLGEQFF. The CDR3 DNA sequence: TGCAGTGCTAGAGATGAACTAAAAGGGGGCCGTTTGGGTGAGCAGTTCTTC.

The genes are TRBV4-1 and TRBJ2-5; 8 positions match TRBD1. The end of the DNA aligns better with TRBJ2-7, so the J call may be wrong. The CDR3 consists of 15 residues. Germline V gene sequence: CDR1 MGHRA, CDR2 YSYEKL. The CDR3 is CASSHREQGGYEQYF. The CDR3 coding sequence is TGCGCCAGCAGCCATAGGGAACAGGGGGGATACGAGCAGTACTTC.

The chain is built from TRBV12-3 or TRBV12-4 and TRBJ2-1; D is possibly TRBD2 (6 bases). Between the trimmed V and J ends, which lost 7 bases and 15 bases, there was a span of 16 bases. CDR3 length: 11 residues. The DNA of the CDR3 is TGTGCCAGCACCCATGGAGGAGGGTGGTTCTTC. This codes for CASTHGGGWFF.

The CDR3, as DNA: TGTGCCAGCAGTTATCCCAGGGTTCAGGGTCAAACGGGAGCTTTCTTT. Encoded protein: CASSYPRVQGQTGAFF. This chain uses TRBV6-5 with TRBJ1-1, with a weak D call TRBD1 (5 bases). Germline CDR1 is MNHEY and CDR2 is SVGAGI. Trimming removed 3 bases at V and 10 bases at J, with 24 bases between. This CDR3 region has 16 residues.

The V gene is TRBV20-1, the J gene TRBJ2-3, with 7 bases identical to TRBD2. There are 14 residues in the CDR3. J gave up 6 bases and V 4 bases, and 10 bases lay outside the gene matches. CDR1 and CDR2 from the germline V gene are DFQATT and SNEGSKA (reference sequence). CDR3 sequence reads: CSAIMRLAEDTQYF. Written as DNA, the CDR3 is TGCAGTGCTATAATGAGACTAGCAGAGGATACGCAGTATTTT.

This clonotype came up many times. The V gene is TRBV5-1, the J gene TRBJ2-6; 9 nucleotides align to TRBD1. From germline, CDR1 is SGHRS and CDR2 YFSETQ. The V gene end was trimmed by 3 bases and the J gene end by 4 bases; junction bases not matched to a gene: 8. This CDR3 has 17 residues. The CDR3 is CASSSTGGGTGANVLTF. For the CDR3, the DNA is TGCGCCAGCAGCTCGACAGGGGGAGGCACCGGGGCCAACGTCCTGACTTTC.

The CDR3 DNA reads as TGTGCCATCAGTGACTTCGTGGGGGGACAGTTCTTC. Protein product: CAISDFVGGQFF. The chain carries TRBV10-3 and TRBJ2-1; D may be TRBD2 (6 bases). Germline values: CDR1 ENHRY, CDR2 SYGVKD. Trimming took 3 bases from V and 13 from J, leaving 13 bases between them. This CDR3 contains 12 residues.

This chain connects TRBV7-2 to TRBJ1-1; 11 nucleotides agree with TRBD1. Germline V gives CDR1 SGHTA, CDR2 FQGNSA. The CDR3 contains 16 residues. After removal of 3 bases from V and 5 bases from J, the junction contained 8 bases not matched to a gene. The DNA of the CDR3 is TGTGCCAGCAGCTTGGGACAGGGGGAACTTCGGACTGAAGCTTTCTTT. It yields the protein CASSLGQGELRTEAFF. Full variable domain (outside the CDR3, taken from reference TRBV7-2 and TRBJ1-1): GAGVSQSPSNKVTEKGKDVELRCDPISGHTALYWYRQSLGQGLEFLIYFQGNSAPDKSGLPSDRFSAERTGGSVSTLTIQRTQQEDSAVYLCASSLGQGELRTEAFFGQGTRLTVV.

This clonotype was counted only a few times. The CDR3 nucleotides read TGTGCCAGCAGCGTAGAAGGGACAGGGAACGAGCAGTACTTC. Encoded protein: CASSVEGTGNEQYF. The J gene is TRBJ2-7, the V gene TRBV9, with 9 bases identical to TRBD1. This CDR3 is 14 amino acids long. Germline CDR1 and CDR2: SGDLS and YYNGEE. Trimming removed 0 bases from V and 5 bases from J; junction bases left unmatched: 3.

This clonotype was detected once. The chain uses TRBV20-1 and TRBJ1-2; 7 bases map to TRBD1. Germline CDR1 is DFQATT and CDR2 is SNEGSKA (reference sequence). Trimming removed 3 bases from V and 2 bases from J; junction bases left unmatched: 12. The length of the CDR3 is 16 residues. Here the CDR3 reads CSASLDRVSKNYGYTF. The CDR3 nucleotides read TGCAGTGCTAGCCTAGACAGGGTCTCAAAGAACTATGGCTACACCTTC.

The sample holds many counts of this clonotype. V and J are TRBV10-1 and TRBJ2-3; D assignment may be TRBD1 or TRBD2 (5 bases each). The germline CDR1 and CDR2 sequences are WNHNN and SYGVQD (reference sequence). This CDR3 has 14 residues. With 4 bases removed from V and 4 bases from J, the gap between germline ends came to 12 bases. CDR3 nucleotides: TGCGCCAGCAGTGGTGAAAGGGACGCAGATACGCAGTATTTT. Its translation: CASSGERDADTQYF.

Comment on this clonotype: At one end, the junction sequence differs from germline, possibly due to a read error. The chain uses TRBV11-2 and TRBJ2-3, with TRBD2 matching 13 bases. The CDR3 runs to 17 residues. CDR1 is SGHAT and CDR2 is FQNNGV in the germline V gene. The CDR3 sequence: CACSLTTSGGAADTQYF. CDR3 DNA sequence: TGTGCCTGCAGCTTAACCACTAGCGGGGGGGCGGCAGATACGCAGTATTTT.

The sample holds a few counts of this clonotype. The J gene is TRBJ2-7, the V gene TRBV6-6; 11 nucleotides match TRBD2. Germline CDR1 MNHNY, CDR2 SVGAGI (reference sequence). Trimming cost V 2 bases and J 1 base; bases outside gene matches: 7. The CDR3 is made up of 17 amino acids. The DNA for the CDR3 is TGTGCCAGCAGTTACGCGCTAGCGGGAGGCTCATCCTACGAGCAGTACTTC. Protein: CASSYALAGGSSYEQYF.

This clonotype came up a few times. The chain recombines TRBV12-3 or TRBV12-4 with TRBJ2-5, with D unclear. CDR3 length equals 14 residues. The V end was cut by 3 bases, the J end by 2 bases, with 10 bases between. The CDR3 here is CASSLADRQETQYF. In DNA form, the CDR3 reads TGTGCCAGCAGTTTGGCGGACCGTCAAGAGACCCAGTACTTC.